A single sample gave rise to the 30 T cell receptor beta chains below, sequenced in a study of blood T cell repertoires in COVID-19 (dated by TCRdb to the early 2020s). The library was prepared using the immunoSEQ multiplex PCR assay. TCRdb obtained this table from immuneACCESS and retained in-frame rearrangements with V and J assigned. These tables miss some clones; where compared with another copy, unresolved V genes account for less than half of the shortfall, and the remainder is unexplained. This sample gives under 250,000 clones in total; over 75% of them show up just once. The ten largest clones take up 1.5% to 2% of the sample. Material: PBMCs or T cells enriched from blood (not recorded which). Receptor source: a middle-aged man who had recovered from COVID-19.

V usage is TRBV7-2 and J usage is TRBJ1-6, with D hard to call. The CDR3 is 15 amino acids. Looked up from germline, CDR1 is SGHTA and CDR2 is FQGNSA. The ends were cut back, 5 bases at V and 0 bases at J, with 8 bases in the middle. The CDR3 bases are TGTGCCAGCAGCCGGAGAAGCTCCTATAATTCACCCCTCCACTTT. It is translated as CASSRRSSYNSPLHF.

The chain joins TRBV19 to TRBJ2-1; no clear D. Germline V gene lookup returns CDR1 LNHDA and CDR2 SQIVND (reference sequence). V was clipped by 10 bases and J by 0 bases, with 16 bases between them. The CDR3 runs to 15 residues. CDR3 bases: TGTGCCACCTCTAGTATAGAGTCCTCCTACAATGAGCAGTTCTTC. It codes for CATSSIESSYNEQFF.

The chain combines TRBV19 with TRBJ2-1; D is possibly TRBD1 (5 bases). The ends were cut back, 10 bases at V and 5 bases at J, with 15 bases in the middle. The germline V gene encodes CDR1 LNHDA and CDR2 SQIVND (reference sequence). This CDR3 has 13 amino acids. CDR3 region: CAIQNVGHNEQFF. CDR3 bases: TGTGCCATCCAGAACGTGGGGCACAATGAGCAGTTCTTC. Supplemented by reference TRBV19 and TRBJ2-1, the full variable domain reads DGGITQSPKYLFRKEGQNVTLSCEQNLNHDAMYWYRQDPGQGLRLIYYSQIVNDFQKGDIAEGYSVSREKKESFPLTVTSAQKNPTAFYLCAIQNVGHNEQFFGPGTRLTVL.

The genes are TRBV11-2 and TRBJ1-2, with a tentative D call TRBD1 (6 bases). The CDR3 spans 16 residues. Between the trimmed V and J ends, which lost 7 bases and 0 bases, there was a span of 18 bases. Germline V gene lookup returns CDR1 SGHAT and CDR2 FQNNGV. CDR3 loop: CASNDRRLGTNYGYTF. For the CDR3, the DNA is TGTGCCAGCAACGACAGGCGGCTAGGAACTAACTATGGCTACACCTTC.

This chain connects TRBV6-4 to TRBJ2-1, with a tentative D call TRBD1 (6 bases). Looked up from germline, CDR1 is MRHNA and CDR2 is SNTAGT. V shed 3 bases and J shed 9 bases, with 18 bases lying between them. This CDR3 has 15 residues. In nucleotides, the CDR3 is TGTGCCAGCAGTGAGGAACAGGGTGGTCACGGTGAGCAGTTCTTC. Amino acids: CASSEEQGGHGEQFF.

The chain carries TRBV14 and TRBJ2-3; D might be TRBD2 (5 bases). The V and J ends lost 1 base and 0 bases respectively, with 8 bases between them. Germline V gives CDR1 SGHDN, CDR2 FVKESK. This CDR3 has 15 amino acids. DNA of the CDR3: TGTGCCAGCAGCCAAGGAGTAGCGAGCACAGATACGCAGTATTTT. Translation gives CASSQGVASTDTQYF.

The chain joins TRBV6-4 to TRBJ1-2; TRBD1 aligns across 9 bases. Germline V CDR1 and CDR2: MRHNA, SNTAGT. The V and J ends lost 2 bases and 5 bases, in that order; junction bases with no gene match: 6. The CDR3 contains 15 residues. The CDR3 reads CASSDTPGTGYGYTF. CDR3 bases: TGTGCCAGCAGTGACACACCGGGGACAGGGTATGGCTACACCTTC.

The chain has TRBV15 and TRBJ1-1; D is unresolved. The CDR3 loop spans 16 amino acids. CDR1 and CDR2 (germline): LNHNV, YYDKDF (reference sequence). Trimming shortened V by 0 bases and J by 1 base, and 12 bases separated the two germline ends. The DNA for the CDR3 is TGTGCCACCAGCAGAGACTCTCCGGGAACGAACACTGAAGCTTTCTTT. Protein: CATSRDSPGTNTEAFF.

CDR3 residues: CASGSPPSGVGTEQFF. The CDR3 coding sequence is TGTGCTAGTGGTTCACCCCCTAGCGGGGTGGGAACGGAGCAGTTCTTC. This rearrangement joins TRBV12-5 to TRBJ2-1; TRBD2 aligns across 9 bases. Losses at the gene ends were 4 bases for V and 10 bases for J; bases not matched to a gene: 14. This CDR3 is built from 16 residues. The germline gives CDR1 LGHNT, CDR2 FRNRAP.

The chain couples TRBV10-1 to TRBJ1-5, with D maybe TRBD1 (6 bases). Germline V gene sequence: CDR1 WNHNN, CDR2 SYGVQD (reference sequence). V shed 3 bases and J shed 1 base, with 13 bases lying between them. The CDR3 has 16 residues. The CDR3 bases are TGCGCCAGCAGTGAATACAGGGTCGGGAGCAATCAGCCCCAGCATTTT. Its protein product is CASSEYRVGSNQPQHF.

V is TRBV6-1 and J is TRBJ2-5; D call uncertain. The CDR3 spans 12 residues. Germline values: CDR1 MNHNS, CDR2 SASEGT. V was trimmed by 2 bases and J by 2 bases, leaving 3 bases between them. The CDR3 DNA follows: TGTGCCAGCAGTGAACAACAAGAGACCCAGTACTTC. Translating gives CASSEQQETQYF.

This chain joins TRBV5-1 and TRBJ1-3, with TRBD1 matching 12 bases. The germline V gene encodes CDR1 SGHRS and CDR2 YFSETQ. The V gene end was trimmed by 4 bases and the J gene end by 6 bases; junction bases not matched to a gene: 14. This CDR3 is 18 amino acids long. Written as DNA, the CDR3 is TGCGCCAGCAGCACTGGGACAGGGGGCAAAGCCGGGCAAAACACCATATATTTT. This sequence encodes CASSTGTGGKAGQNTIYF.

The CDR3 spells CASAGTSGNTDTQYF. The CDR3 bases are TGCGCCAGCGCCGGGACTAGCGGGAACACAGATACGCAGTATTTT. This chain connects TRBV10-1 to TRBJ2-3; 13 nucleotides align to TRBD2. The CDR3 runs 15 residues. Germline V gene sequence: CDR1 WNHNN, CDR2 SYGVQD (reference sequence). J was trimmed by 2 bases and V by 8 bases; bases with no gene match: 4.

CDR3 nucleotides: TGTGCCAGCAGTTTCTCTCAGGGGAGCTACACCTTC. The encoded protein is CASSFSQGSYTF. The chain employs TRBV12-3 or TRBV12-4 and TRBJ1-2; a possible D gene is TRBD1 (6 bases). The CDR3 consists of 12 residues. V gave up 3 bases and J gave up 9 bases, with 11 bases separating them.

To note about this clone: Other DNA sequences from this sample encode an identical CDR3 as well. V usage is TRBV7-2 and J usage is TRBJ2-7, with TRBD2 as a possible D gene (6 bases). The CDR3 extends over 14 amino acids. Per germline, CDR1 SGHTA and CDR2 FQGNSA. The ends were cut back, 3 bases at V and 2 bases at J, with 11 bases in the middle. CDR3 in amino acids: CASSFSGGTYEQYF. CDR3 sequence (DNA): TGTGCCAGCAGCTTTAGCGGTGGGACCTACGAGCAGTACTTC. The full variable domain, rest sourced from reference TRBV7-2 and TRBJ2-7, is GAGVSQSPSNKVTEKGKDVELRCDPISGHTALYWYRQSLGQGLEFLIYFQGNSAPDKSGLPSDRFSAERTGGSVSTLTIQRTQQEDSAVYLCASSFSGGTYEQYFGPGTRLTVT.

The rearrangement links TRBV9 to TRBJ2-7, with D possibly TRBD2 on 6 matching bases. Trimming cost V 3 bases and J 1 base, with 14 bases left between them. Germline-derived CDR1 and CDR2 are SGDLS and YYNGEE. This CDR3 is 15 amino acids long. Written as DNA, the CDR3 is TGTGCCAGCAGCGCAACCGGGACTCAATCCTACGAGCAGTACTTC. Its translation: CASSATGTQSYEQYF.

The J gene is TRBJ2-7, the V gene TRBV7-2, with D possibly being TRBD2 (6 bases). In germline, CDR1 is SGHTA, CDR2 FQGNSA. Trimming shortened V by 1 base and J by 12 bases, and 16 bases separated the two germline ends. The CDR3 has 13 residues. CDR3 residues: CASSLVSWGDPYF. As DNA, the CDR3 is TGTGCCAGCAGCTTAGTGTCCTGGGGGGATCCGTACTTC.

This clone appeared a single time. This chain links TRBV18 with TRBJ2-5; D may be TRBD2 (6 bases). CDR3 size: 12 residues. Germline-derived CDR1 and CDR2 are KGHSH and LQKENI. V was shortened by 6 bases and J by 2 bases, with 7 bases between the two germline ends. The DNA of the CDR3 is TGTGCCAGCTCGGAGGGACAAGAGACCCAGTACTTC. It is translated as CASSEGQETQYF.

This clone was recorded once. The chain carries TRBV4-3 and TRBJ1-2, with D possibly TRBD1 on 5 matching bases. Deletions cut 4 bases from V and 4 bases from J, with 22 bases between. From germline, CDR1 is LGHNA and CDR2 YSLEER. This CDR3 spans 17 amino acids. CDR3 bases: TGCGCCAGCAGCCTATCCACATTTCAGGGAGGGAGCTATGGCTACACCTTC. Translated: CASSLSTFQGGSYGYTF.

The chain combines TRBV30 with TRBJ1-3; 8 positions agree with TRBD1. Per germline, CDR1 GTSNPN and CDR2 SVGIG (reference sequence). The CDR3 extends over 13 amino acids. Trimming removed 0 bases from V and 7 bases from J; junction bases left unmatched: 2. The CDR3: CAWSVGQANTIYF. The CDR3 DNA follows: TGTGCCTGGAGTGTGGGACAGGCGAACACCATATATTTT.

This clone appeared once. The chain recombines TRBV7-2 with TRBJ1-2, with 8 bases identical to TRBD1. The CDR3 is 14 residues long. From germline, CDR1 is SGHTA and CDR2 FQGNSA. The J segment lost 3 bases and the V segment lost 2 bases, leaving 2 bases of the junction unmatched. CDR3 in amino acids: CASSLYRGDYGYTF. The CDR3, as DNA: TGTGCCAGCAGCTTATACAGGGGGGACTATGGCTACACCTTC.

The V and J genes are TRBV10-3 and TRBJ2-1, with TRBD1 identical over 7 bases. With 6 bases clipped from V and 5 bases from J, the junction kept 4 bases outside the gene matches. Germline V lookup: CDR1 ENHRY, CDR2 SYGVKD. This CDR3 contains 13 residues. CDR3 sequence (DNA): TGTGCCATCAGCCGGGACAGTCACAATGAGCAGTTCTTC. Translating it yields CAISRDSHNEQFF.

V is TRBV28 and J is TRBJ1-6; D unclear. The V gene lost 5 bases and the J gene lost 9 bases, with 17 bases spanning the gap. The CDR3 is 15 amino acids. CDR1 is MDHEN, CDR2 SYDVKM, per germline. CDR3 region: CASSPTGANGSPLHF. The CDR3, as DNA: TGTGCCAGCAGTCCTACTGGTGCGAACGGTTCACCCCTCCACTTT. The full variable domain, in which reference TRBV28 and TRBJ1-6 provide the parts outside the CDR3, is DVKVTQSSRYLVKRTGEKVFLECVQDMDHENMFWYRQDPGLGLRLIYFSYDVKMKEKGDIPEGYSVSREKKERFSLILESASTNQTSMYLCASSPTGANGSPLHFGNGTRLTVT.

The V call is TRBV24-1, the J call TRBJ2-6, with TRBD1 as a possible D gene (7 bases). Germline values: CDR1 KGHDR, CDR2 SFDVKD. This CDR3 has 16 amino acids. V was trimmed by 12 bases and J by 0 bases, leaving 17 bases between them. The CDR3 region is CAVRRGRNSGANVLTF. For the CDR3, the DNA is TGTGCCGTCCGGAGGGGGCGGAACTCTGGGGCCAACGTCCTGACTTTC.

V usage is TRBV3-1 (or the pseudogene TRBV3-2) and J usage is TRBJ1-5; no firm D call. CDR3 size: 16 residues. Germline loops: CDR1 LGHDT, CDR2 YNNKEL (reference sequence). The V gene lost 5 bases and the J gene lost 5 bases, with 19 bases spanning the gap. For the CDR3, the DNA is TGTGCCAGCAGCTTTCAACCTGGACTTGAGCATCAGCCCCAGCATTTT. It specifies CASSFQPGLEHQPQHF.

This CDR3 is CVRSRRTMFEQYF. CDR3 DNA: TGTGTCAGAAGCCGACGGACTATGTTCGAGCAGTACTTC. The genes are TRBV7-5 and TRBJ2-7; TRBD2 reflects the table's D call only, with no check against the DNA. TRBV7-5 is classified as a pseudogene. CDR3 length: 13 amino acids.

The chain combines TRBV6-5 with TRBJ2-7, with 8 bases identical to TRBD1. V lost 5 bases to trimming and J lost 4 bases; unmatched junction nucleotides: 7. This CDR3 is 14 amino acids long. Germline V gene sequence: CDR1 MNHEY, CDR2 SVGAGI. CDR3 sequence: CASSTQGAGYEQYF. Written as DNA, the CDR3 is TGTGCCAGCAGTACCCAGGGGGCGGGGTACGAGCAGTACTTC.

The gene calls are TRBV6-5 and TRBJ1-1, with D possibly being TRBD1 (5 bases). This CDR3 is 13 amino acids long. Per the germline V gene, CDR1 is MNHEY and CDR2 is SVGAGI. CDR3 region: CVRHWGGHPEAFF. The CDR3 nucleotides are TGTGTCAGACATTGGGGGGGTCACCCTGAAGCTTTCTTT.

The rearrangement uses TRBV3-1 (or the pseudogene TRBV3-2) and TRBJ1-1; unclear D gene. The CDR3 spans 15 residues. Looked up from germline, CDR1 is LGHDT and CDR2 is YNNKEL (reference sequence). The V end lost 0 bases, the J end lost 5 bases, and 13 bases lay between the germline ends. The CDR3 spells CASSQDSSGETEAFF. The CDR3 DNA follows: TGTGCCAGCAGCCAAGATAGTTCGGGTGAGACTGAAGCTTTCTTT.

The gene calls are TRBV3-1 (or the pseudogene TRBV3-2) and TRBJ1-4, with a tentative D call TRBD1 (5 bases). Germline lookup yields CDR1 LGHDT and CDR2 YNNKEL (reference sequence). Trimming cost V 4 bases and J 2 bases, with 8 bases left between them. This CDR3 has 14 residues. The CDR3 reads CASSRGVTNEKLFF. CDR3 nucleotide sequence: TGTGCCAGCAGCCGGGGGGTCACTAATGAAAAACTGTTTTTT.